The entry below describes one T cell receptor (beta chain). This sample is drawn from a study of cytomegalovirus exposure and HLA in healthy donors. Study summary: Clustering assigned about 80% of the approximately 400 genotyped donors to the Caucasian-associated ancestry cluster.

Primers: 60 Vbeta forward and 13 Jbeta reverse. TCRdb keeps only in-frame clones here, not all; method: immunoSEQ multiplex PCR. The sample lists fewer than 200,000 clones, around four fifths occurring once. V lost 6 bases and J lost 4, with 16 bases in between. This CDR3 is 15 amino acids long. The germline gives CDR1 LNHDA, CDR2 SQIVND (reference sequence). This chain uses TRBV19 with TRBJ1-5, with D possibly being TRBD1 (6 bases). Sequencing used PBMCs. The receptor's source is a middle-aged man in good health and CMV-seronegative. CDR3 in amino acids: CASRLDRSKNQPQHF. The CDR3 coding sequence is TGTGCCAGTAGATTAGACAGGAGCAAAAATCAGCCCCAGCATTTT.